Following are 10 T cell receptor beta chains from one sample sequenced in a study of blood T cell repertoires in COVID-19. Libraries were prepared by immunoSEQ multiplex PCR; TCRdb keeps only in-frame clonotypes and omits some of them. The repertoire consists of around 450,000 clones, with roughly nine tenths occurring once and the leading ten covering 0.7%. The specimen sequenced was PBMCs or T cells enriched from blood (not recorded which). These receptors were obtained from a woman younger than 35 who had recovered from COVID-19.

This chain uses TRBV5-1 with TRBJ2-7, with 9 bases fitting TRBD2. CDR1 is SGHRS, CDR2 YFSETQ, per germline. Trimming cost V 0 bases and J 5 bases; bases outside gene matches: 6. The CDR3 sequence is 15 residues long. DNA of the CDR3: TGCGCCAGCAGCTTGGCCCTAGCGGGGAAGCACGAGCAGTACTTC. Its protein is CASSLALAGKHEQYF.

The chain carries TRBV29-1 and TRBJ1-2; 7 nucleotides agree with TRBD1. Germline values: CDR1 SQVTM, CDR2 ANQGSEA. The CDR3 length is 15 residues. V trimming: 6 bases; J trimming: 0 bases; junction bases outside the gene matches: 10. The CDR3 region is CSVWDSGLANYGYTF. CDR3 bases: TGCAGCGTCTGGGACAGCGGTTTAGCTAACTATGGCTACACCTTC.

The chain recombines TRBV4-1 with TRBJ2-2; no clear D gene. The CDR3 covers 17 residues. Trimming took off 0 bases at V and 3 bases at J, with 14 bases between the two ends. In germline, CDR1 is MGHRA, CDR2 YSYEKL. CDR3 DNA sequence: TGCGCCAGCAGCCAAGATATCCGTTCGGTGGACACCGGGGAGCTGTTTTTT. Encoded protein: CASSQDIRSVDTGELFF.

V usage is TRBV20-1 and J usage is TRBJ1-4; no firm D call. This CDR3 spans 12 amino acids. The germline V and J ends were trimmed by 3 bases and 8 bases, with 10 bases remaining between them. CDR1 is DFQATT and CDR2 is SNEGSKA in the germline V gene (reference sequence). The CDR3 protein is CSASRSWEKLFF. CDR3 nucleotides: TGCAGTGCTAGTCGGTCTTGGGAAAAACTGTTTTTT.

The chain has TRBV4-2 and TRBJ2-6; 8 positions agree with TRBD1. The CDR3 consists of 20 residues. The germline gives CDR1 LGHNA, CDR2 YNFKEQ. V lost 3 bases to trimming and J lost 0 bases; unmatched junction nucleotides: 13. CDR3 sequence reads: CASSQRVQGADGSGANVLTF. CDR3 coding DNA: TGTGCCAGCAGCCAGCGTGTTCAGGGGGCGGATGGCTCTGGGGCCAACGTCCTGACTTTC.

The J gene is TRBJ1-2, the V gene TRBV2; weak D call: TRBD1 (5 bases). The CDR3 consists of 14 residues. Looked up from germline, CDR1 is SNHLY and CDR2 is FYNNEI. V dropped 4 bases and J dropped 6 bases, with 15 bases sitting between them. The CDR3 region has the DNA TGTGCCAGCAGTGCGGGGGTCTCAACGAATGGCTACACCTTC. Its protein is CASSAGVSTNGYTF.

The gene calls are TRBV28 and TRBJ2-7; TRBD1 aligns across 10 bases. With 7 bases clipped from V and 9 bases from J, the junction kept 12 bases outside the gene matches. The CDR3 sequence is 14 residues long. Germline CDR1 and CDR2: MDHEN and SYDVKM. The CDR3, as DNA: TGTGCCAGCAACCCTGGGACAGGGGATGGGGCGCAGTACTTC. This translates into CASNPGTGDGAQYF.

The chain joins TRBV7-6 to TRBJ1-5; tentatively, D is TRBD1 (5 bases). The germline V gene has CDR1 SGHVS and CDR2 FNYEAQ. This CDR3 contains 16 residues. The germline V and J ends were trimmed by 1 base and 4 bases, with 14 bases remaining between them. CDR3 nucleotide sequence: TGTGCCAGCAGCTTAGAGGCAGGGTCAGAGAATCAGCCCCAGCATTTT. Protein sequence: CASSLEAGSENQPQHF. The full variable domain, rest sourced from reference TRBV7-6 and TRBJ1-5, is GAGVSQSPRYKVTKRGQDVALRCDPISGHVSLYWYRQALGQGPEFLTYFNYEAQQDKSGLPNDRFSAERPEGSISTLTIQRTEQRDSAMYRCASSLEAGSENQPQHFGDGTRLSIL.

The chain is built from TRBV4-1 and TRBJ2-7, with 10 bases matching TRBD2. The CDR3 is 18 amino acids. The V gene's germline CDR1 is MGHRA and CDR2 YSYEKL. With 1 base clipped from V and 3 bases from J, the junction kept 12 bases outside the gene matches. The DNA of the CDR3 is TGCGCCAGCAGCCAAGTAGTGGTAGCGGGGGGCCTGGACTACGAGCAGTACTTC. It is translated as CASSQVVVAGGLDYEQYF.

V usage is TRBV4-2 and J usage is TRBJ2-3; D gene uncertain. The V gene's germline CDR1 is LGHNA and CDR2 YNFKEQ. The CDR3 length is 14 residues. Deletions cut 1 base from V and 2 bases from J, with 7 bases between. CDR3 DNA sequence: TGTGCCAGCAGCCAAGGAGCCCCCACAGATACGCAGTATTTT. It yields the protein CASSQGAPTDTQYF.